This TCR beta chain came from a study of glioma-infiltrating T cells. This clonotype showed up many times. Its antigen is not known. General study points: Tissue-blood divergence was below expectation in non-neoplastic patients, above in gliomas. Very few CDR3 sequences were shared between tissue and blood. Shared blood CDR3 signature motifs marked patients with low tissue-blood divergence.

The iRepertoire nested amplicon-rescue multiplex PCR amplified TCR alpha and beta CDR3s from RNA. For one-step reverse transcription and amplification, about 90-400 ng of tissue mRNA or PBMC total RNA was used. Via MiXCR, TCRdb re-called the multiplex PCR reads, giving one row per CDR3 protein. Of fewer than 500,000 distinct CDR3 sequences in the sample, 41% were seen once. Sequencing was carried out using glioma tissue, nonneoplastic brain tissue, or PBMCs (not recorded which). This clonotype was obtained from a human donor with low-grade glioma or glioblastoma, undergoing nonglioma brain surgery, or in good health (not recorded which).

The CDR3 sequence is CASSLGQFRGVNTEAFF. CDR3 coding DNA: TGTGCCAGCAGTTTAGGTCAATTCCGGGGGGTGAACACTGAAGCTTTCTTT. This chain uses TRBV27 with TRBJ1-1; D might be TRBD1 (5 bases). CDR3 length equals 17 residues. The V end lost 2 bases, the J end lost 0 bases, and 16 bases lay between the germline ends. Germline CDR1 reads MNHEY; CDR2 reads SMNVEV (reference sequence).